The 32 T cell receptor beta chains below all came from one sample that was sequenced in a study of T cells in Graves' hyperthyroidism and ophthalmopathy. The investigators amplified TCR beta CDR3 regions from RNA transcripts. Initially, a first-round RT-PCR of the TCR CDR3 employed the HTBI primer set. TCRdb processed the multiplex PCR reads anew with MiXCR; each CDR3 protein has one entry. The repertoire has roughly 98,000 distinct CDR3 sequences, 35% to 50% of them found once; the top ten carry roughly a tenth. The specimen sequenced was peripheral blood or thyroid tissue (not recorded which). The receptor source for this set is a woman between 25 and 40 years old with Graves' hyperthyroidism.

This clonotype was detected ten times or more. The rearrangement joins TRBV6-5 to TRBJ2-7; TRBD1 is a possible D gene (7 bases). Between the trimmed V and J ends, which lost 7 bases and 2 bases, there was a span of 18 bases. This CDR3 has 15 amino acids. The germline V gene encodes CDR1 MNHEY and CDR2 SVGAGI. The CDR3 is CASTGARGFTYEQYF. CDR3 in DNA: TGTGCCAGCACGGGAGCCAGGGGGTTTACCTACGAGCAGTACTTC.

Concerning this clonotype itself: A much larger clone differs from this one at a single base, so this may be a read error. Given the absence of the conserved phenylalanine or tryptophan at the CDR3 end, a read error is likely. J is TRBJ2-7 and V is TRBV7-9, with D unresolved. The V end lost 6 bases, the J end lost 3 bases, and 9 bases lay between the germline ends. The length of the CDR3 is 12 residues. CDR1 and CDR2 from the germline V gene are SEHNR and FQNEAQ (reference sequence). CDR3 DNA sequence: TGTGCCAGCAGTTCAAACCTCTACGAGCAGTACCTC. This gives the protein CASSSNLYEQYL.

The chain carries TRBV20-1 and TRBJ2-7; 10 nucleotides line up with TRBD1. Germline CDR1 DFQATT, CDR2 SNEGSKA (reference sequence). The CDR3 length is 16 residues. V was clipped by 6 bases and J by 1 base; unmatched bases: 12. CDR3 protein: CSATSGTGARSYEQYF. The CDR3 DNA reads TGCAGTGCCACTTCCGGGACAGGGGCTAGGTCCTACGAGCAGTACTTC.

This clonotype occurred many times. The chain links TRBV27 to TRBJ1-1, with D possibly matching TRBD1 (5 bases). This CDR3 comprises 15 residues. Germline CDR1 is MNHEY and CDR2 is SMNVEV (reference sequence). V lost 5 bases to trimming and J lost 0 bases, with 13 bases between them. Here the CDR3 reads CASSLSSGLNTEAFF. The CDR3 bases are TGTGCCAGCAGTCTCTCATCAGGGTTGAACACTGAAGCTTTCTTT.

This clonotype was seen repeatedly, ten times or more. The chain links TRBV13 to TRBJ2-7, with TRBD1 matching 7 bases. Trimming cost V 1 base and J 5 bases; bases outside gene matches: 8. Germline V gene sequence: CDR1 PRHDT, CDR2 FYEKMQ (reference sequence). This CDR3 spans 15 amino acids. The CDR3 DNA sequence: TGTGCCAGCAGCTTAGAGAGGGGGCCCTCGAACGAGCAGTACTTC. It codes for CASSLERGPSNEQYF. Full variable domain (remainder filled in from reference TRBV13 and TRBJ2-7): AAGVIQSPRHLIKEKRETATLKCYPIPRHDTVYWYQQGPGQDPQFLISFYEKMQSDKGSIPDRFSAQQFSDYHSELNMSSLELGDSALYFCASSLERGPSNEQYFGPGTRLTVT.

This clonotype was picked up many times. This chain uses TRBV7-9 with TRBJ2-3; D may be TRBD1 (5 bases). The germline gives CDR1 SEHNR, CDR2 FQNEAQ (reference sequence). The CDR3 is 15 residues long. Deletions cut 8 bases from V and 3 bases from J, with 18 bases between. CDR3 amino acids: CASPIKGQGTDTQYF. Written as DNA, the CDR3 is TGTGCCAGCCCTATAAAGGGGCAGGGAACAGATACGCAGTATTTT.

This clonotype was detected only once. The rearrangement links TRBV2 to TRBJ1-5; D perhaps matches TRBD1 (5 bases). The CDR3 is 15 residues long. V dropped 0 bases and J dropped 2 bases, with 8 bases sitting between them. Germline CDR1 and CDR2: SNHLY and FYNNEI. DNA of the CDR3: TGTGCCAGCAGTGAAGCAGGGGTGGGCAATCAGCCCCAGCATTTT. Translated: CASSEAGVGNQPQHF.

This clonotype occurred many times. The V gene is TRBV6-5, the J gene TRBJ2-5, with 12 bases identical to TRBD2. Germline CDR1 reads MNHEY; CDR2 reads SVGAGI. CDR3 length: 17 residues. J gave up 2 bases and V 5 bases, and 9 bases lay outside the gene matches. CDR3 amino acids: CASSRASSGRAQETQYF. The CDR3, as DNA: TGTGCCAGCAGTCGGGCTTCTAGCGGGAGGGCTCAAGAGACCCAGTACTTC.

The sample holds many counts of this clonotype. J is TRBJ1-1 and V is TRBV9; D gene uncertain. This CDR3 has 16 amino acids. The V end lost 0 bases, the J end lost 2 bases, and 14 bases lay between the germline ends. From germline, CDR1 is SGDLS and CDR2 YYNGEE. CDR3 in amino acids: CASSVGAVHPNTEAFF. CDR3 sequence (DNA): TGTGCCAGCAGCGTAGGGGCCGTTCACCCCAACACTGAAGCTTTCTTT.

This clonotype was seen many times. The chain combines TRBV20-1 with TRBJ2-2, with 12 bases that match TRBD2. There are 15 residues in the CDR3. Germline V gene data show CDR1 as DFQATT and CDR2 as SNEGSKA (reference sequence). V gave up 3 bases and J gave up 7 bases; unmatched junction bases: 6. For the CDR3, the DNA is TGCAGTGCTAGTTCTAGCGGGGGGGGCTTCGGGGAGCTGTTTTTT. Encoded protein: CSASSSGGGFGELFF.

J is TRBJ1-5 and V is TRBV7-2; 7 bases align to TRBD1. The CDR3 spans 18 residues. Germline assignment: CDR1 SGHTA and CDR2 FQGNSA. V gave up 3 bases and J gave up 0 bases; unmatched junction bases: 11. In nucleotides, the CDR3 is TGTGCCAGCAGCTTGTGGACAGGAGGGGCCCTTAGCAATCAGCCCCAGCATTTT. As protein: CASSLWTGGALSNQPQHF.

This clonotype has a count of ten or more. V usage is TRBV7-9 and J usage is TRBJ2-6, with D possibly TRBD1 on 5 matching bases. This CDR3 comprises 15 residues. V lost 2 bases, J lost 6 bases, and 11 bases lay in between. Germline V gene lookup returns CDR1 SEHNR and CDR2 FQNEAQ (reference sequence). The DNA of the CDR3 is TGTGCCAGCAGCTTACTTCAGGGTTTGGCCAACGTCCTGACTTTC. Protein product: CASSLLQGLANVLTF.

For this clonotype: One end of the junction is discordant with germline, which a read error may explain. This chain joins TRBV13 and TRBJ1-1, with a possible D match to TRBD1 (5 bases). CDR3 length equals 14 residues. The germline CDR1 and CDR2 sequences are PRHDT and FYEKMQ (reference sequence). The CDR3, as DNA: TGTGCCAGCAATGGGGACGCGAGGAGCACTGAGGCTTTCTTT. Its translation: CASNGDARSTEAFF.

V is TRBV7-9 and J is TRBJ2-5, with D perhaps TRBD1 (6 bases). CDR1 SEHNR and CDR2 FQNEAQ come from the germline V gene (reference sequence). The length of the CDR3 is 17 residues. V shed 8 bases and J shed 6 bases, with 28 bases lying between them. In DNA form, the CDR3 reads TGTGCCAGCTCACCGGTTTTCCTTCTCAGGGGCTGGAAGACCCAGTACTTC. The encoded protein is CASSPVFLLRGWKTQYF.

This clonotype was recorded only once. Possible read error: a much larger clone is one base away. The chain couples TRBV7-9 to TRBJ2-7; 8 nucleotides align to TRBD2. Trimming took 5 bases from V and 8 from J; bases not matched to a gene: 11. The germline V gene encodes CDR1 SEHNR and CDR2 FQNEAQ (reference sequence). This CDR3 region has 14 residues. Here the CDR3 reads CASSRLARGGQQYF. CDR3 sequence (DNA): TGTGCCAGCAGCCGACTAGCGAGGGGGGGGCAGCAGTACTTC.

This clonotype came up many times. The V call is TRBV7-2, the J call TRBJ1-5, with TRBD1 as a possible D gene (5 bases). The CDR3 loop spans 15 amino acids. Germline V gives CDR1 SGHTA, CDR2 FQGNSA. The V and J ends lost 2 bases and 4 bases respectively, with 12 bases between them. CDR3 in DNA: TGTGCCAGCAGCTTATCTGGGGGGAGGAATCAGCCCCAGCATTTT. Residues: CASSLSGGRNQPQHF. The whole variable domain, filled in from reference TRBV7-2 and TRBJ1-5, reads GAGVSQSPSNKVTEKGKDVELRCDPISGHTALYWYRQSLGQGLEFLIYFQGNSAPDKSGLPSDRFSAERTGGSVSTLTIQRTQQEDSAVYLCASSLSGGRNQPQHFGDGTRLSIL.

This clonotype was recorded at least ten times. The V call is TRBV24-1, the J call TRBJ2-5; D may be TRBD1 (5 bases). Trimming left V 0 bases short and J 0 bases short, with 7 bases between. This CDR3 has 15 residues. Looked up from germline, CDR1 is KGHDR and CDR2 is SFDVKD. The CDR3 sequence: CATSDLARDQETQYF. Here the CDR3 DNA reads TGTGCCACCAGTGATTTGGCCAGGGACCAAGAGACCCAGTACTTC.

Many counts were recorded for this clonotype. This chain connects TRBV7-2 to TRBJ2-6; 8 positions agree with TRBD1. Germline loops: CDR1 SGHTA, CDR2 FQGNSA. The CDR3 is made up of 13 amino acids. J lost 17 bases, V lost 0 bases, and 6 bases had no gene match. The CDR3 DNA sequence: TGTGCCAGCAGCTTAGCGCCCGGACAGGGCTTGACTTTC. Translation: CASSLAPGQGLTF.

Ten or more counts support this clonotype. CDR3 amino acids: CASSLAQGAGKVNTEAFF. CDR3 nucleotides: TGCGCCAGCAGCTTGGCCCAGGGGGCTGGTAAGGTGAACACTGAAGCTTTCTTT. The V call is TRBV5-1, the J call TRBJ1-1; 8 nucleotides match TRBD1. CDR3 length: 18 amino acids. With 0 bases clipped from V and 0 bases from J, the junction kept 10 bases outside the gene matches. Germline values: CDR1 SGHRS, CDR2 YFSETQ.

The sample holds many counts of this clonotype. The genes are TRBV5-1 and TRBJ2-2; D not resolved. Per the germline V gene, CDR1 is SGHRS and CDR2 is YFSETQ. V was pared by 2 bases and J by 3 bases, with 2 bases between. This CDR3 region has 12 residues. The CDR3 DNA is TGCGCCAGCAGCTTAGACACCGGGGAGCTGTTTTTT. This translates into CASSLDTGELFF.

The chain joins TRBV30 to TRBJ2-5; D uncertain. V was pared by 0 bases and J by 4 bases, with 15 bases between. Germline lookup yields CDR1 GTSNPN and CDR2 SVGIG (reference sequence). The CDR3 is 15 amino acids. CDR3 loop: CAWSVPVGRLETQYF. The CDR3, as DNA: TGTGCCTGGAGTGTACCAGTCGGCAGGTTAGAGACCCAGTACTTC.

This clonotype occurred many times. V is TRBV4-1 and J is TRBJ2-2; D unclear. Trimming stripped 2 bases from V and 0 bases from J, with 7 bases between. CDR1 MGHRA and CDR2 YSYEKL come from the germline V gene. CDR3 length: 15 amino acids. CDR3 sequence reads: CASSQRVTNTGELFF. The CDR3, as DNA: TGCGCCAGCAGCCAACGGGTAACGAACACCGGGGAGCTGTTTTTT.

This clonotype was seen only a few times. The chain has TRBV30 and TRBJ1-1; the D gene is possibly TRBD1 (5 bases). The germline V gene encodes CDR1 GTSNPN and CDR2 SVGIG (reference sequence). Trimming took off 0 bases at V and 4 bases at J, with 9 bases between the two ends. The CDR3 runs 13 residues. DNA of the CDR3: TGTGCCTGGAGTGTACAGGTCCGCACTGAAGCTTTCTTT. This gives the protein CAWSVQVRTEAFF. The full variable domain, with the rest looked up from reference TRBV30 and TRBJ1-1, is SQTIHQWPATLVQPVGSPLSLECTVEGTSNPNLYWYRQAAGRGLQLLFYSVGIGQISSEVPQNLSASRPQDRQFILSSKKLLLSDSGFYLCAWSVQVRTEAFFGQGTRLTVV.

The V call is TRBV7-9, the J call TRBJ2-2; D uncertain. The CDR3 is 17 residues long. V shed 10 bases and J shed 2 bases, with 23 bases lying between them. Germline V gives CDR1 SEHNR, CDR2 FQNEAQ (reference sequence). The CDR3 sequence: CAISSTGDSGNTGELFF. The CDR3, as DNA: TGTGCCATCAGTTCGACGGGCGACTCTGGAAACACCGGGGAGCTGTTTTTT. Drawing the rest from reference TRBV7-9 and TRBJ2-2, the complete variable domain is DTGVSQNPRHKITKRGQNVTFRCDPISEHNRLYWYRQTLGQGPEFLTYFQNEAQLEKSRLLSDRFSAERPKGSFSTLEIQRTEQGDSAMYLCAISSTGDSGNTGELFFGEGSRLTVL.

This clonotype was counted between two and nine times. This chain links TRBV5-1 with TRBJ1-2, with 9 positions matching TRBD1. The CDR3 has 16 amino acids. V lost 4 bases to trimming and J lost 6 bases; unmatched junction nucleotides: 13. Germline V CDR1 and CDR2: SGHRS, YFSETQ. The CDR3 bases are TGCGCCAGCAGCGGCGGGACAGGGCAGAGGGGAGATGGCTACACCTTC. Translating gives CASSGGTGQRGDGYTF.

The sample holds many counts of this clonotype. CDR3 protein: CASSRTASGNTIYF. As DNA, the CDR3 is TGCGCCAGCAGCCGTACAGCCTCTGGAAACACCATATATTTT. V gene TRBV5-1 combines with J gene TRBJ1-3, with no clear D. Germline CDR1 and CDR2: SGHRS and YFSETQ. Trimming took 4 bases from V and 0 from J, leaving 8 bases between them. The CDR3 runs to 14 residues.

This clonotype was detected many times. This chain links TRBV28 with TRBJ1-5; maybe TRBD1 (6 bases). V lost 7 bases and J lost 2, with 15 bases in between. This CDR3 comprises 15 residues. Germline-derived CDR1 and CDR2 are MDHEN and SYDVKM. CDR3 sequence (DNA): TGTGCCAGCATCCCTGGGGGGGCGGGCAATCAGCCCCAGCATTTT. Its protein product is CASIPGGAGNQPQHF.

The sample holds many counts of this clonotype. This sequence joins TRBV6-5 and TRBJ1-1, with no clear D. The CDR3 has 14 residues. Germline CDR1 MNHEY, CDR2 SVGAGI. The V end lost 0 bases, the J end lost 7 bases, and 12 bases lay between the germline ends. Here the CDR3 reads CASSYSRMGFEAFF. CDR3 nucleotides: TGTGCCAGCAGTTACTCCCGGATGGGGTTTGAAGCTTTCTTT.

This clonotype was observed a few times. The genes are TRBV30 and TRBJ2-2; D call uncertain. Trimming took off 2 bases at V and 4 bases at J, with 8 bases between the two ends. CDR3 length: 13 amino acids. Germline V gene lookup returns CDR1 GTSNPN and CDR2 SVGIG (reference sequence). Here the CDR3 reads CAWSQAVTGELFF. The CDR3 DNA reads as TGTGCCTGGAGTCAGGCGGTCACCGGGGAGCTGTTTTTT.

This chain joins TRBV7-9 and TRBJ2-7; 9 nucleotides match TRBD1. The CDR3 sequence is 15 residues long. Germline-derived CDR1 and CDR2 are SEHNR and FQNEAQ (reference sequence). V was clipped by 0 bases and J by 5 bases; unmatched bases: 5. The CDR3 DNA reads TGTGCCAGCAGCTTAGCGGGACAGGGAGGCCACGAGCAGTACTTC. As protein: CASSLAGQGGHEQYF.

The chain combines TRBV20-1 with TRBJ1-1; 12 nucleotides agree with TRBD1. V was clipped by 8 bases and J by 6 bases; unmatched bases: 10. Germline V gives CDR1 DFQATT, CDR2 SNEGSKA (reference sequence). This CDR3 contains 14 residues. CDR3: CSSKGGQGAAEAFF. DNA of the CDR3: TGCAGTTCGAAGGGGGGACAGGGGGCTGCTGAAGCTTTCTTT.

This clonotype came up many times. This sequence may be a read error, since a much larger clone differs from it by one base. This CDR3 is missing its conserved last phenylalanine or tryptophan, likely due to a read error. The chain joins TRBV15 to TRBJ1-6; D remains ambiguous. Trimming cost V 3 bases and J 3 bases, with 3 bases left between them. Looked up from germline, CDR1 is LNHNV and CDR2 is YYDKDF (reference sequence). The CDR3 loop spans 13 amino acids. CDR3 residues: CATSRGYNSPLHS. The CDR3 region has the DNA TGTGCCACCAGCAGGGGCTATAATTCACCCCTCCACTCT.